The clone carrying this TCR beta chain was found a few times. This CDR3 is 15 amino acids long. Trimming removed 3 bases from V and 4 bases from J; junction bases left unmatched: 10. The V gene's germline CDR1 is DFQATT and CDR2 SNEGSKA (reference sequence). The data stem from a study of T cells after yellow fever vaccination. It was through 5'RACE template switching that TCR cDNA was made, with a universal primer site and UMIs added. Via MiXCR, TCRdb re-called the 5' RACE reads, giving one row per CDR3 protein. The table lists some 350,000 distinct CDR3 sequences, approximately 5.7% of them singletons.

Sequenced material: PBMCs, taken 5 days after the yellow fever booster vaccination. The chain recombines TRBV20-1 with TRBJ2-7; 9 nucleotides match TRBD2. This receptor was obtained from a man between 25 and 39 years old who received the YFV17D yellow fever vaccine. This chain's CDR3 is CSARTREGPRYEQYF. The CDR3 DNA sequence: TGCAGTGCTAGGACGCGGGAGGGCCCTCGATACGAGCAGTACTTC.